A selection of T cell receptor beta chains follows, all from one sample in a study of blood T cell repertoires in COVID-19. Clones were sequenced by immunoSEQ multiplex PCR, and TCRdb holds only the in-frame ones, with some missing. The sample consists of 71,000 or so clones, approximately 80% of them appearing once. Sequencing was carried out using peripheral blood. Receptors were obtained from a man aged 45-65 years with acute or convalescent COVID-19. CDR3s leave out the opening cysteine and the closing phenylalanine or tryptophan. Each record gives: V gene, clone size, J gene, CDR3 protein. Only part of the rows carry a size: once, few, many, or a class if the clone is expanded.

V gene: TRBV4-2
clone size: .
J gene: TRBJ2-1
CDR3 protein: ASSHNLAGGYNEQF

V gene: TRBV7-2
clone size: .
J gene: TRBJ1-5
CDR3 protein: ASSLIVEGQPQH

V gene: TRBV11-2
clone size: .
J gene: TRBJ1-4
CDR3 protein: ASRPWGISGEKLF

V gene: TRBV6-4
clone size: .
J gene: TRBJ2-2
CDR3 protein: ASSASRAYTGELF

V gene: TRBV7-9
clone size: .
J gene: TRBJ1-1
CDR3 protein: ASVSGGGRSTGNTEAF

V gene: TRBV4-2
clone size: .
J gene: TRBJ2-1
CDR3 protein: ASSHDMAGKGFNEQF

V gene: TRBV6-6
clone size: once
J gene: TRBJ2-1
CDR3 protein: ASSYTSGDNEQF

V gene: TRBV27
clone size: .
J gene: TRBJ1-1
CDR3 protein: ASSPQDRGRVNTEAF

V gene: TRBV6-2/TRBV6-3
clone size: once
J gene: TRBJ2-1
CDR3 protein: ASSDRTSGYNEQF

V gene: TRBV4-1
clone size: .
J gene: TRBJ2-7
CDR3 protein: ASSRLDTYEQY

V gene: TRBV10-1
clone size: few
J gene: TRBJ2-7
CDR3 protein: ASSETGYDEQY

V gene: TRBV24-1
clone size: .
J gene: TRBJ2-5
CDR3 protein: ATSDSGRQETQY

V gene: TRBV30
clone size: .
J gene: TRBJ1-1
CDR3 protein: AWSAGSYTEAF

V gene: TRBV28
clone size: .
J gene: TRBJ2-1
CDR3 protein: ASSLTSGYYNEQF

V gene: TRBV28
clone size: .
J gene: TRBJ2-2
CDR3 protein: AGGAGLNTGELF

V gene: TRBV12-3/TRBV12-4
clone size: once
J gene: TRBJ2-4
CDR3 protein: ASRSSDRNIQY

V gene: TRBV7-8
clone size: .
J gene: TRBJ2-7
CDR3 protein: ASSPSDRGYEQY

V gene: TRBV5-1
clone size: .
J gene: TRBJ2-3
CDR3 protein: ASSLASGTTDTQY

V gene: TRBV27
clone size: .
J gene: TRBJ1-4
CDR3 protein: ASSSPEDRGFTTNEKLF

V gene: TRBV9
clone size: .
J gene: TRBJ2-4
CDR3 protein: ASSVGGTGTHIQY

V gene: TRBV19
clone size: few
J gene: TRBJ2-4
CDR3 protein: ASSISFGAKNIQY

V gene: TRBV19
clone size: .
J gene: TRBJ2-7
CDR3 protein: ASSAKTGTATYEQY

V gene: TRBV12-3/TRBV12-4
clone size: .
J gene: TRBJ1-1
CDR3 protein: ASSPSDTEAF

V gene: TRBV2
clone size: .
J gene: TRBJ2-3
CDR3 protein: ASLFLGGTQY

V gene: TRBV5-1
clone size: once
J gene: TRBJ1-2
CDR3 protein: ASSGGPGGASGGYT

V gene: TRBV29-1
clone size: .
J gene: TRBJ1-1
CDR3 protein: SAGDRGDTEAF

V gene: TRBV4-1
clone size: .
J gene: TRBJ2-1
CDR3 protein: ASSRSTSGRYNEQF

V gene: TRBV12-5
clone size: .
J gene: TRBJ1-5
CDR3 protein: ASGLEDFQPQH

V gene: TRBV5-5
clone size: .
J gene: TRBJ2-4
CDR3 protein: ASSPGTPSKNIQY

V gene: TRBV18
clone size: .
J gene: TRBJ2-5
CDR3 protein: ASSPSGTAKETQY

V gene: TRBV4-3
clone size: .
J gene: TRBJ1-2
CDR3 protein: ASSRNGQGAGGYT

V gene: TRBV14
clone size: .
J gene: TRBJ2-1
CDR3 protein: ASSLQRINYNEQF

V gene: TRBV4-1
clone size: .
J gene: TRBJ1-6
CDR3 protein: ASSQESRASPLH

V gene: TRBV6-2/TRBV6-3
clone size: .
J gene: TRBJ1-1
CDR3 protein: ASSYELTGFWNTEAF

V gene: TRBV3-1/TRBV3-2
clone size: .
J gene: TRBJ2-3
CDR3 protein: ASSLAGDRTDTQY

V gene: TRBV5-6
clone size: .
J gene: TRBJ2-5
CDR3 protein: ASSSTTPYQETQY

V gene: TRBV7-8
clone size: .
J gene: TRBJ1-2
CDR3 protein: ASSDRVNYGYT